This T cell receptor beta chain was retrieved from a study of blood T cell repertoires in COVID-19 (dated by TCRdb to the early 2020s). For context, the study as a whole: Collaborator samples came from the United States, Italy and Spain and covered acute and convalescent phases of COVID-19. Sample metadata almost always included a de-identified subject ID, COVID-19 status, age in years and sex. Samples came from the ongoing ImmuneRACE study (first 160 participants) plus 1,254 subjects from 6 global collaborators. The repertoires were released in a freely available public database intended as a resource for research on the immune response to SARS-CoV-2. Subjects who had been exposed to COVID-19, were actively infected with it, or had recovered from it provided the deeply sampled blood TCRbeta repertoires that made up the dataset. The prospective study material was composed of cDNA or gDNA derived from T cells, B-cell-depleted T cells, or PBMCs. HLA class I and class II types, where available, came from metadata supplied by the sample provider rather than from assay-based typing. General findings and caveats noted by the study authors: How much clinical and demographic metadata was included differed by source and by participant, and the metadata was provided uncurated.

Enrolling through a virtual design, the prospective study's participants ranged in age from roughly 18 to 95 years and lived across some 22 United States geographic areas. Cohort assignment in the prospective study relied on participant-reported clinical history from a screening survey and a study questionnaire. Recovered participants in ImmuneRACE Cohort 3 were defined by two consecutive negative NP/OP PCR tests, clearance by a healthcare professional, or resolution of symptoms. In the prospective study, whole blood, serum and a nasopharyngeal or oropharyngeal swab were collected from each participant by mobile phlebotomists. Additional blood draws and questionnaires over an approximately two-month period could optionally be provided by prospective study participants. Prospective study blood samples were shipped either frozen or at room temperature before DNA extraction. The immunoSEQ Assay, a bias-controlled multiplex PCR, was used to amplify TCRbeta CDR3 regions from genomic DNA. The paper's data handling went like this. The number of nucleated cells in each sample was estimated by amplification of reference gene primers within the assay. To quantify the absolute abundance of each unique TCRbeta CDR3 rearrangement, sequence reads were collapsed and filtered. Productive Simpson clonality was computed per sample as the square root of Simpson's diversity index over productive rearrangements. The immuneACCESS repertoire file appears here via TCRdb, limited to in-frame rearrangements. These files lack a portion of the clones; in checked studies, under half of the deficit traces to unresolved V genes, and the cause of the others is not known. The V and J calls and the clone size are those of that table, but D and trimming were determined from the DNA. For this sample there are about 480,000 clones; around 89% appear just once. The ten largest clones add up to 1.5% to 2% of the sample.

About this clone: Which antigen it targets is not known. Per-base quality was not reported, and no clone a single base away is much larger than it.

The germline V gene (reference sequence) gives CDR1 as LNHDA and CDR2 as SQIVND. Deletion took 5 bases off V and 8 bases off J, with a span of 13 bases between the germline ends. The CDR3 spans 13 residues, from the cysteine through the phenylalanine. Just CDR3 DNA is preserved here, 39 bases in frame from base 1. The chain employs TRBV19 and TRBJ2-4; the D gene is perhaps TRBD1, on 6 matching bases. Sequencing was carried out using PBMCs or T cells enriched from blood (not recorded which). The sequence was collected from a woman aged 40-49 years who had recovered from COVID-19. The CDR3 protein: CASSETSGDIQYF. Here is the DNA: TGTGCCAGTAGTGAGACCTCAGGGGACATTCAGTACTTC.